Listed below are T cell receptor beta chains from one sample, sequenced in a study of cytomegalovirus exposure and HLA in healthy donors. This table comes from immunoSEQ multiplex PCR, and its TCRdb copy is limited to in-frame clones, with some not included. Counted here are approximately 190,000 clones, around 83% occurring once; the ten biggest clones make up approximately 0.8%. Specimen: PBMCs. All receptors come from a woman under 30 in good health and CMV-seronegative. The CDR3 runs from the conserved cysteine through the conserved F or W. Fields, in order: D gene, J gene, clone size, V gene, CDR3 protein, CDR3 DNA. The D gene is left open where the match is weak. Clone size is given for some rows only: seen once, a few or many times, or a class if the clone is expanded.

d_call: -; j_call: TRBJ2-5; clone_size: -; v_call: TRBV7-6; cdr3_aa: CASSFTVLQETQYF; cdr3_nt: TGTGCCAGCAGCTTTACGGTACTCCAAGAGACCCAGTACTTC
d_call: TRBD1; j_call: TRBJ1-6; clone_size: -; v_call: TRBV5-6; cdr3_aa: CASSLEGAHPPLHF; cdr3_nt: TGTGCCAGCAGCTTGGAGGGGGCCCATCCACCCCTCCACTTT
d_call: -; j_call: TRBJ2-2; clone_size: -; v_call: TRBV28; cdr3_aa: CASRREVNTGELFF; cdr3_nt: TGTGCCAGCAGGAGGGAAGTGAACACCGGGGAGCTGTTTTTT
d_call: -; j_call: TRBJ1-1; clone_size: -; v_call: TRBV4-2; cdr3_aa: CASSQGQPNTEAFF; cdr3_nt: TGTGCCAGCAGCCAAGGACAGCCGAACACTGAAGCTTTCTTT
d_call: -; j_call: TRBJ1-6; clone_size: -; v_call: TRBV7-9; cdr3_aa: CASSADSNSPLHF; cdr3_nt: TGTGCCAGCAGCGCCGACAGTAATTCACCCCTCCACTTT
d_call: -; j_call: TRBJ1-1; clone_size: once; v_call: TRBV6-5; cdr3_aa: CASSSGRTVAMDEAFF; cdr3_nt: TGTGCCAGCAGTTCAGGCAGGACAGTCGCGATGGATGAAGCTTTCTTT
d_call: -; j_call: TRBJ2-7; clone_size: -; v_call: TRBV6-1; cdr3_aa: CASREASSYEQYF; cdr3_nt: TGTGCCAGCCGAGAGGCCAGCTCCTACGAGCAGTACTTC
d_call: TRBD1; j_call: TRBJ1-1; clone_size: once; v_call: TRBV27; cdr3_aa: CASSLTGENTEAFF; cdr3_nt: TGTGCCAGCAGTCTAACAGGGGAGAACACTGAAGCTTTCTTT
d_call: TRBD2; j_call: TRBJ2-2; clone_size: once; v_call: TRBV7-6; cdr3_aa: CASSGGTGELFF; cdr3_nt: TGTGCTTCGTCGGGAGGAACCGGGGAGCTGTTTTTT
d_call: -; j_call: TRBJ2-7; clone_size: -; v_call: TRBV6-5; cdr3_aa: CASSYERNNEQYF; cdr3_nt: TGTGCCAGCAGTTACGAGCGGAATAACGAGCAGTACTTC
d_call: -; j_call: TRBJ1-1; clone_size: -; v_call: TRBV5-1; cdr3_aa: CASSLDGGRGLSEAFF; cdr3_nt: TGCGCCAGCAGCTTGGACGGGGGGCGAGGGCTATCTGAAGCTTTCTTT
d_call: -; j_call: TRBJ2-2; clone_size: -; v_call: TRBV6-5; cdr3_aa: CASSTRDTGELFF; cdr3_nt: TGTGCCAGCAGTACCCGGGACACCGGGGAGCTGTTTTTT
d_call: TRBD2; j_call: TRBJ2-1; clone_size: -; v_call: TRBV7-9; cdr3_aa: CASSLPLAGVVHEQFF; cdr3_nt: TGTGCCAGCAGCTTGCCTCTAGCGGGAGTGGTCCATGAGCAGTTCTTC
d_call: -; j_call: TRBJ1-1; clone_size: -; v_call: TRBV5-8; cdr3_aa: CAHLGGRIQAFF; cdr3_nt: TGTGCCCATTTGGGGGGGCGGATCCAAGCTTTCTTT
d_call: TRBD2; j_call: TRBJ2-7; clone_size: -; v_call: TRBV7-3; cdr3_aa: CASSILTGTNYEQYF; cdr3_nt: TGTGCCAGCAGCATACTGACCGGGACTAACTACGAGCAGTACTTC
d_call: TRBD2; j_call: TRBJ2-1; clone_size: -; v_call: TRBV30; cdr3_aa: CAWSLAGGFEQFF; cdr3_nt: TGTGCCTGGAGCCTAGCGGGAGGGTTTGAGCAGTTCTTC
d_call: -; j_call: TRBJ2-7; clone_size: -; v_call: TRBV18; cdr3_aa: CASSPRRAQGNEQYF; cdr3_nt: TGTGCCAGCTCACCCCGGCGCGCGCAGGGTAACGAGCAGTACTTC
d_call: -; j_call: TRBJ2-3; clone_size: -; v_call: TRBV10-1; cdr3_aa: CASPTGRPSRTDTQYF; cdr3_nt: TGCGCCAGCCCCACTGGGAGGCCCTCACGCACAGATACGCAGTATTTT
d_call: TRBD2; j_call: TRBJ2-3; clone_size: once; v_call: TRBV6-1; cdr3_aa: CASSPGLATDTQYF; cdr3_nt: TGTGCCAGCAGCCCGGGACTAGCGACAGATACGCAGTATTTT
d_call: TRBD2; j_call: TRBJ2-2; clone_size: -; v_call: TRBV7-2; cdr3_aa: CASSSGLAGVNTGELFF; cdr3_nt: TGTGCCAGCAGCTCCGGACTAGCGGGGGTGAACACCGGGGAGCTGTTTTTT
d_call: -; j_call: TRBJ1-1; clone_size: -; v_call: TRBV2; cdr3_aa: CASSEALGTQNTEAFF; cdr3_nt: TGTGCCAGCAGTGAAGCCCTCGGGACTCAGAACACTGAAGCTTTCTTT
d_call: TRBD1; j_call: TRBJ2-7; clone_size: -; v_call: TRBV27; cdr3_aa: CASSWGDRRRSEQYF; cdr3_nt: TGTGCCAGCAGTTGGGGGGACAGGCGACGTTCCGAGCAGTACTTC
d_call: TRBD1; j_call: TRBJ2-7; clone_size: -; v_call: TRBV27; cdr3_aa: CASRPPPPGQDHEQYF; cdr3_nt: TGTGCCAGCAGGCCCCCACCCCCGGGACAGGATCACGAGCAGTACTTC
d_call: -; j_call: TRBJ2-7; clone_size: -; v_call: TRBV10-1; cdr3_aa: CASSREDSRNYEQYF; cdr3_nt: TGCGCCAGCAGCCGCGAGGACAGCCGAAACTACGAGCAGTACTTC
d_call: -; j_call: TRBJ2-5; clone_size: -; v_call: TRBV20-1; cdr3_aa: CSARVRETQYF; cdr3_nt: TGCAGTGCTAGAGTTAGAGAGACCCAGTACTTC
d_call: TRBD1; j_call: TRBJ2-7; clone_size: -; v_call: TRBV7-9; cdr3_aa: CASSSTGTGNYEQYF; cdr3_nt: TGTGCCAGCAGCTCAACCGGGACAGGGAACTACGAGCAGTACTTC
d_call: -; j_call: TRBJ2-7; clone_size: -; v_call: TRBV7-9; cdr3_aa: CASSLEEVPTKAYEQYF; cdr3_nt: TGTGCCAGCAGCTTAGAGGAGGTGCCAACAAAAGCCTACGAGCAGTACTTC
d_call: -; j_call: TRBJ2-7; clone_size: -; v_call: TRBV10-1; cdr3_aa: CASSEPTGVLSYEQYF; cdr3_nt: TGCGCCAGCAGTGAGCCTACAGGAGTACTCTCCTACGAGCAGTACTTC